This is a list of T cell receptor beta chains from one sample in a study of T cells after yellow fever vaccination. One entry per CDR3 protein results from TCRdb running MiXCR on the 5' RACE reads. Of 100,000 to 150,000 distinct CDR3 sequences in the sample, approximately 9% were seen once. This specimen consisted of CD8+ T cells sorted from PBMCs, obtained on the day of the yellow fever booster vaccination. These receptors all stem from a man between 18 and 29 years old who received the YFV17D yellow fever vaccine. CDR3s include the opening cysteine and the closing phenylalanine or tryptophan. The D gene is left open where the match is weak. The size of a clone is reported for some rows only, either as once, few or many, or as a class for expanded clones.

D: -
J: TRBJ2-3
V: TRBV29-1
size: few
DNA: TGCAGCGTTGAAGGGACTTTCGAGGCAGATACGCAGTATTTT
CDR3: CSVEGTFEADTQYF

D: -
J: TRBJ1-1
V: TRBV29-1
size: -
DNA: TGCAGCGTTCAACAGGGAGGGGTACACACTGAAGCTTTCTTT
CDR3: CSVQQGGVHTEAFF

D: -
J: TRBJ1-1
V: TRBV12-3/TRBV12-4
size: -
DNA: TGTGCCAGCAGTGAGAATGGGAACACTGAAGCTTTCTTT
CDR3: CASSENGNTEAFF

D: TRBD1
J: TRBJ2-7
V: TRBV4-1
size: few
DNA: TGCGCCAGCAGCCAGGTGGGACAGGCCTTATCCTACGAGCAGTACTTC
CDR3: CASSQVGQALSYEQYF

D: -
J: TRBJ2-7
V: TRBV12-3/TRBV12-4
size: -
DNA: TGTGCCAGCAGCCACGGACAGACCTACGAGCAGTACTTC
CDR3: CASSHGQTYEQYF

D: -
J: TRBJ2-7
V: TRBV5-6
size: few
DNA: TGTGCCAGCATCTCGAAGGGCAGGTTATACGAGCAGTACTTC
CDR3: CASISKGRLYEQYF

D: TRBD1
J: TRBJ2-5
V: TRBV12-3/TRBV12-4
size: -
DNA: TGTGCCAGCAGTTATGGGACAGGGGACCAAGAGACCCAGTACTTC
CDR3: CASSYGTGDQETQYF

D: -
J: TRBJ2-2
V: TRBV29-1
size: -
DNA: TGCAGCGTTGGTAGGGGGAATGCCGGGGAGCTGTTTTTT
CDR3: CSVGRGNAGELFF

D: TRBD1
J: TRBJ2-7
V: TRBV10-3
size: -
DNA: TGTGCCATCAGTCCGGGACAGGGCGATCACGAGCAGTACTTC
CDR3: CAISPGQGDHEQYF

D: -
J: TRBJ2-3
V: TRBV7-2
size: -
DNA: TGTGCCAGCAGCCGTTGGGGCCCCGGGAAGGCAGATACGCAGTATTTT
CDR3: CASSRWGPGKADTQYF

D: TRBD1
J: TRBJ2-1
V: TRBV4-1
size: -
DNA: TGCGCCAGCAGCCTTGGGGACAGGGGGCCCTACAATGAGCAGTTCTTC
CDR3: CASSLGDRGPYNEQFF

D: -
J: TRBJ1-5
V: TRBV6-6
size: many
DNA: TGTGCCAGCAGCCCCTCCCCGGGGGGCAATCAGCCCCAGCATTTT
CDR3: CASSPSPGGNQPQHF

D: TRBD2
J: TRBJ2-3
V: TRBV29-1
size: few
DNA: TGCAGCGTTTACCCGACTAGCGGGTACACAGATACGCAGTATTTT
CDR3: CSVYPTSGYTDTQYF

D: TRBD1
J: TRBJ1-4
V: TRBV27
size: -
DNA: TGTGCCAGCAGTTTATGGGCGCAGGGGGTGGGGGATGAAAAACTGTTTTTT
CDR3: CASSLWAQGVGDEKLFF

D: TRBD1
J: TRBJ2-1
V: TRBV15
size: -
DNA: TGTGCCACCAGCAGTGGAACAGGGGAGTACAATGAGCAGTTCTTC
CDR3: CATSSGTGEYNEQFF

D: TRBD2
J: TRBJ2-3
V: TRBV4-3
size: few
DNA: TGCGCCAGCAGCCAAGAAGAGGCGGGGGGGCACGCAGATACGCAGTATTTT
CDR3: CASSQEEAGGHADTQYF

D: -
J: TRBJ1-2
V: TRBV4-2
size: -
DNA: TGTGCCAGCAGCCAAGAGGAACAGTCTATCTATGGCTACACCTTC
CDR3: CASSQEEQSIYGYTF

D: TRBD1
J: TRBJ2-7
V: TRBV5-4
size: few
DNA: TGTGCCAGCAGCCGGTTGGGGGGACAGGGATTTTCGGGGTACGAGCAGTACTTC
CDR3: CASSRLGGQGFSGYEQYF

D: TRBD2
J: TRBJ2-1
V: TRBV6-5
size: few
DNA: TGTGCCAGCAGTGGGGGGGGCAATGAGCAGTTCTTC
CDR3: CASSGGGNEQFF

D: -
J: TRBJ1-2
V: TRBV4-1
size: few
DNA: TGCGCCAGCAGCCAAGAATGGTCATCCCCCTATGGCTACACCTTC
CDR3: CASSQEWSSPYGYTF

D: TRBD1
J: TRBJ1-6
V: TRBV7-9
size: -
DNA: TGTGCCAGCAGCCCGAGTGCGGACAGGGGCTGGAATTCACCCCTCCACTTT
CDR3: CASSPSADRGWNSPLHF

D: TRBD2
J: TRBJ2-1
V: TRBV20-1
size: few
DNA: TGCAGTGCTAGAGATCTCACCGGACTAGAAGGGAGGTACAATGAGCAGTTCTTC
CDR3: CSARDLTGLEGRYNEQFF

D: -
J: TRBJ2-7
V: TRBV7-6
size: -
DNA: TGTGCCAGCAGCCGCCTAAGGGGCCACCACGAGCAGTACTTC
CDR3: CASSRLRGHHEQYF

D: -
J: TRBJ1-2
V: TRBV5-1
size: many
DNA: TGCGCCAGCAGCTTGTGGGCAGCTCGGAGCGGAAGCTATGGCTACACCTTC
CDR3: CASSLWAARSGSYGYTF

D: TRBD2
J: TRBJ2-5
V: TRBV6-1
size: -
DNA: TGTGCCAGCAGTGACCCGTTCGCTGCGGGGGTCCAAGAGACCCAGTACTTC
CDR3: CASSDPFAAGVQETQYF

D: -
J: TRBJ2-5
V: TRBV5-6
size: -
DNA: TGTGCCAGCAGCTACACGACGAAAGAGACCCAGTACTTC
CDR3: CASSYTTKETQYF

D: -
J: TRBJ2-5
V: TRBV12-3/TRBV12-4
size: -
DNA: TGTGCCAGCAGTTATACAGACAGACAAGAGACCCAGTACTTC
CDR3: CASSYTDRQETQYF

D: -
J: TRBJ2-7
V: TRBV29-1
size: few
DNA: TGCAGCGCGGGTACGGGTTTAACCTACGAGCAGTACTTC
CDR3: CSAGTGLTYEQYF

D: -
J: TRBJ2-1
V: TRBV7-3
size: -
DNA: TGTGCCAGCAGCCCCTTCGTGGGGGCTTTCAATGAGCAGTTCTTC
CDR3: CASSPFVGAFNEQFF

D: -
J: TRBJ1-1
V: TRBV6-6
size: many
DNA: TGTGCCAGTTGGGGTTCCTTCCCTGAAGCTTTCTTT
CDR3: CASWGSFPEAFF

D: -
J: TRBJ2-7
V: TRBV27
size: few
DNA: TGTGCCAGCAGTTCACAGGGTACCTACGAGCAGTACTTC
CDR3: CASSSQGTYEQYF

D: -
J: TRBJ1-1
V: TRBV6-2/TRBV6-3
size: -
DNA: TGTGCCAGCAGTCCCGTTAGTTGGAGAAAGACTAACACTGAAGCTTTCTTT
CDR3: CASSPVSWRKTNTEAFF

D: -
J: TRBJ1-2
V: TRBV29-1
size: -
DNA: TGCAGCGTTGAAGTTCGGGGTGGCTACACCTTC
CDR3: CSVEVRGGYTF

D: TRBD1
J: TRBJ1-5
V: TRBV6-5
size: many
DNA: TGTGCCAGCAGTCCCGGGACAGGGGGAGGTAATCAGCCCCAGCATTTT
CDR3: CASSPGTGGGNQPQHF

D: -
J: TRBJ1-1
V: TRBV29-1
size: few
DNA: TGCAGCGTTACCCTCGGTGGCGGTGAAGCTTTCTTT
CDR3: CSVTLGGGEAFF